This T cell receptor beta chain appears in the sequencing data of a study of CXCR3-negative and CXCR3-positive naive CD8 T cells (dated by TCRdb to the late 2010s). Notes on the research overall: In total, about 135 million TRB reads were obtained, which works out to roughly 1.5 +/- 0.3 million reads per library. Diversity and physicochemical repertoire analyses were performed on some eleven donors pooled from two independent experiments. The TRBV-TRBJ cluster analysis covered naive subsets from 5 or 6 donors and memory cells from 3 donors. Broader findings and caveats from the paper: Freshly isolated PBMCs were used for most assays because CXCR3 expression partially decreased after cryopreservation. Comparably high repertoire diversity was found in both naive subsets, whereas much lower repertoire diversity was found in memory CD8+ T cells. Naive CXCR3-negative and CXCR3-positive cells from the same donor showed similar TRBV-TRBJ usage, whereas memory cells showed distinct patterns. Because surface CD5, which is linked to self-reactivity in mice, was comparable between the naive subsets, TCR interaction strength was also inferred from TRB CDR3 physicochemical properties. Compared with CXCR3-negative naive cells, CXCR3-positive naive cells had TRB CDR3s with higher hydrophobicity (lower Kidera factor 4), lower energy, and higher strength and volume indices.

Inclusive of the bounding cysteine and phenylalanine, the CDR3 is 12 residues long. Only the protein sequence is given. As encoded in the germline V gene, CDR1 is SQVTM while CDR2 is ANQGSEA. Each CD8+ T cell subset was flow-sorted in triplicate, with 300,000 or so cells per subset placed directly into RLT lysis buffer. To keep memory contaminants out, a stringent definition of naive CD8+ T cells was applied: CD45RO-CCR7+CD27+CD95-. Peripheral blood mononuclear cells were isolated from buffy coats by standard density gradient centrifugation. Naive CXCR3-negative and CXCR3-positive CD8+ T cells were flow-sorted on a FACSAria III. An RNeasy Mini Kit was used to extract total RNA from the sorted cells. Sequencing instrument: NextSeq 550. The Human TCR Profiling Kit (MiLaboratory) was used to prepare UMI-labeled 5' RACE TRB cDNA libraries. The full amount of extracted RNA was used for cDNA synthesis, and the full amount of resulting cDNA was used for PCR amplification. Libraries were prepared in parallel using an identical number of PCR cycles. Per the original workflow: With a minimum of two reads required per UMI, MIGEC and MiXCR pulled out about 50,000 +/- 10,000 unique UMI-labeled TRB cDNA molecules from each library. Each library averaged roughly 40,000 +/- 10,000 functional in-frame TRB CDR3 nucleotide clonotypes without stop codons. After downsampling to 5000 UMI-labeled TRB molecules per sample, diversity metrics, including normalized Shannon-Wiener and Chao1, were computed in VDJtools. Clonotype-size-weighted physicochemical properties of the central five CDR3 residues (interaction energy, strength, volume and Kidera factor 4) were computed in VDJtools. Through TCRdb reprocessing, the reads give one entry per CDR3 protein sequence; DNA is omitted. TCRdb's processing, not the authors', yielded these V and J calls. The sample table includes about 62,000 distinct CDR3 sequences. The ten largest clones take up about 4.5% of the sample.

For this clonotype: The antigen this receptor binds is unknown.

Rearrangement joined TRBV29-1 to TRBJ1-1; TCRdb indicates TRBD1, and absent DNA this call remains unverified. The receptor was isolated from a human donor in good health. Some clones in this sample may be carry-over from other donors' samples. The sample comprised naive CXCR3- CD8+ T cells from blood. In light of the paper, this sample's cell subset or site label describes: CD45RO-CCR7+CD27+CD95- naive CD8+ T cells lacking CXCR3 (TNR3-). The CDR3 region reads CSTRGEHTEAFF.